The next 22 T cell receptor beta chains were all read from a single sample in a study of identical twins. Each CDR3 protein is one row after TCRdb ran MiXCR on the 5' RACE reads. The sample has approximately 1.8 million distinct CDR3 sequences, about 32% seen once. The sequenced material came from cord blood. The receptors stem from a newborn girl in good health.

The rearrangement joins TRBV7-9 to TRBJ2-2; D might be TRBD2 (6 bases). Germline CDR1 SEHNR, CDR2 FQNEAQ (reference sequence). V lost 8 bases and J 7 bases, leaving 20 bases between the germline ends. The CDR3 extends over 15 amino acids. In DNA form, the CDR3 reads TGTGCCAGCCCCTCGGAACGGGGGAGGCACGGGGAGCTGTTTTTT. Amino acids: CASPSERGRHGELFF.

This chain joins TRBV5-1 and TRBJ1-4; D unresolved. CDR3 length: 14 amino acids. Trimming shortened V by 4 bases and J by 3 bases, and 10 bases separated the two germline ends. Germline assignment: CDR1 SGHRS and CDR2 YFSETQ. CDR3: CASSPARANEKLFF. The CDR3 coding sequence is TGCGCCAGCAGCCCCGCCCGGGCTAATGAAAAACTGTTTTTT.

This clonotype has just a few counts. J is TRBJ2-1 and V is TRBV28, with TRBD2 identical over 7 bases. J was trimmed by 2 bases and V by 8 bases; bases with no gene match: 3. Germline lookup yields CDR1 MDHEN and CDR2 SYDVKM. The CDR3 runs 13 residues. DNA of the CDR3: TGTGCCAGCCAGCGGGAAGCCTACAATGAGCAGTTCTTC. Translating gives CASQREAYNEQFF.

The chain links TRBV15 to TRBJ2-7, with 7 bases aligning to TRBD1. V trimming: 8 bases; J trimming: 2 bases; junction bases outside the gene matches: 6. The CDR3 length is 13 residues. Germline CDR1 and CDR2: LNHNV and YYDKDF (reference sequence). The CDR3 nucleotides are TGTGCCACCGGGGCAGGGGGTACCTACGAGCAGTACTTC. The encoded protein is CATGAGGTYEQYF.

The table lists this clonotype with a few counts. This chain links TRBV20-1 with TRBJ1-1, with D possibly being TRBD1 (5 bases). Trimming cost V 5 bases and J 1 base, with 11 bases left between them. In germline, CDR1 is DFQATT, CDR2 SNEGSKA (reference sequence). There are 13 residues in the CDR3. CDR3: CSASPQANTEAFF. In DNA, the CDR3 is TGCAGTGCTTCCCCACAGGCGAACACTGAAGCTTTCTTT.

This clonotype was observed a few times. The V call is TRBV13, the J call TRBJ2-5, with D unclear. The germline CDR1 and CDR2 sequences are PRHDT and FYEKMQ (reference sequence). The length of the CDR3 is 14 residues. V lost 2 bases to trimming and J lost 4 bases, with 11 bases between them. For the CDR3, the DNA is TGTGCCAGCAGCTTAAGGCTTGAGGCAGAGACCCAGTACTTC. The encoded protein is CASSLRLEAETQYF. Combining the CDR3 with reference TRBV13 and TRBJ2-5 gives the whole variable domain AAGVIQSPRHLIKEKRETATLKCYPIPRHDTVYWYQQGPGQDPQFLISFYEKMQSDKGSIPDRFSAQQFSDYHSELNMSSLELGDSALYFCASSLRLEAETQYFGPGTRLLVL.

A single count supports this clonotype. V usage is TRBV29-1 and J usage is TRBJ2-1; no definite D call. The germline V gene has CDR1 SQVTM and CDR2 ANQGSEA. V was cut by 3 bases and J by 10 bases, with 22 bases left in between. The CDR3 is 15 amino acids. CDR3 region: CSVDGQAPFYSEQFF. The CDR3 DNA reads TGCAGCGTTGATGGGCAAGCACCCTTCTACAGCGAGCAGTTCTTC.

This chain's CDR3 is CASSNGLAGVLNEQYF. Written as DNA, the CDR3 is TGTGCCAGCAGTAACGGACTAGCGGGAGTCTTAAATGAGCAGTACTTC. V and J are TRBV12-3 or TRBV12-4 and TRBJ2-7; 13 positions match TRBD2. Trimming took 5 bases from V and 7 from J; bases not matched to a gene: 11. The CDR3 has 16 residues.

This clonotype has at least ten counts. This chain joins TRBV5-1 and TRBJ1-1; a possible D gene is TRBD1 (6 bases). Per germline, CDR1 SGHRS and CDR2 YFSETQ. The CDR3 sequence is 16 residues long. Trimming took 1 base from V and 2 from J, leaving 15 bases between them. The CDR3: CASSLLRGRGNTEAFF. As DNA, the CDR3 is TGCGCCAGCAGCTTGCTCCGAGGCAGGGGAAACACTGAAGCTTTCTTT. The whole variable domain, remainder taken from reference TRBV5-1 and TRBJ1-1, is KAGVTQTPRYLIKTRGQQVTLSCSPISGHRSVSWYQQTPGQGLQFLFEYFSETQRNKGNFPGRFSGRQFSNSRSEMNVSTLELGDSALYLCASSLLRGRGNTEAFFGQGTRLTVV.

Comments on this clonotype: The germline gene is not matched at one end of the junction; a read error may be the cause. V gene TRBV24-1 combines with J gene TRBJ2-3; the D is unclear. The CDR3 is 13 amino acids. Looked up from germline, CDR1 is KGHDR and CDR2 is SFDVKD. In DNA form, the CDR3 reads TGTGCCGCCAGTGATCCCCAAACGGGTACGCAGTATTTT. It yields the protein CAASDPQTGTQYF.

This chain joins TRBV10-3 and TRBJ2-1; the D gene is possibly TRBD1 (5 bases). V was shortened by 1 base and J by 4 bases, with 11 bases between the two germline ends. Germline V gene data show CDR1 as ENHRY and CDR2 as SYGVKD. The CDR3 is 15 amino acids. DNA of the CDR3: TGTGCCATCAGTGAGTGGAGTAGGGGTTACAATGAGCAGTTCTTC. Its translation is CAISEWSRGYNEQFF.

V and J are TRBV7-9 and TRBJ2-7; 12 bases agree with TRBD2. Germline assignment: CDR1 SEHNR and CDR2 FQNEAQ (reference sequence). There are 17 residues in the CDR3. V was clipped by 2 bases and J by 2 bases; unmatched bases: 7. CDR3 sequence reads: CASSLLASGRETYEQYF. The DNA of the CDR3 is TGTGCCAGCAGCTTACTGGCTAGCGGGAGGGAAACCTACGAGCAGTACTTC.

This chain connects TRBV20-1 to TRBJ2-5; the D is unclear. The J call could be wrong; TRBJ2-7 is a better fit for the DNA end. Germline V lookup: CDR1 DFQATT, CDR2 SNEGSKA (reference sequence). There are 12 residues in the CDR3. In nucleotides, the CDR3 is TGCAGTGCTAGATCGGAAACCTACGAGCAGTACTTC. It specifies CSARSETYEQYF.

This clonotype was detected a few times. The chain uses TRBV5-1 and TRBJ2-1; 7 bases are a match to TRBD2. The CDR3 covers 14 residues. The germline gives CDR1 SGHRS, CDR2 YFSETQ. V lost 9 bases, J lost 2 bases, and 8 bases stayed unmatched. CDR3 residues: CATRTSFTYNEQFF. In DNA form, the CDR3 reads TGCGCCACCCGGACTAGTTTTACCTACAATGAGCAGTTCTTC. Full variable domain (outside the CDR3, taken from reference TRBV5-1 and TRBJ2-1): KAGVTQTPRYLIKTRGQQVTLSCSPISGHRSVSWYQQTPGQGLQFLFEYFSETQRNKGNFPGRFSGRQFSNSRSEMNVSTLELGDSALYLCATRTSFTYNEQFFGPGTRLTVL.

This clonotype was found many times. V is TRBV6-1 and J is TRBJ2-5; D gene uncertain. CDR1 is MNHNS and CDR2 is SASEGT in the germline V gene. The CDR3 contains 13 residues. Trimming took 6 bases from V and 5 from J, leaving 13 bases between them. The CDR3 loop is CASRFPRRETQYF. CDR3 in DNA: TGTGCCAGCAGGTTCCCTCGTCGGGAGACCCAGTACTTC.

This clonotype came up once. The chain carries TRBV20-1 and TRBJ1-6; D is perhaps TRBD1 (6 bases). V lost 0 bases, J lost 7 bases, and 13 bases lay in between. Germline V gene data show CDR1 as DFQATT and CDR2 as SNEGSKA (reference sequence). The CDR3 has 15 residues. The DNA of the CDR3 is TGCAGTGCTAGAGATCAGGGGCAGGGGAATTCACCCCTCCACTTT. It specifies CSARDQGQGNSPLHF.

The chain has TRBV2 and TRBJ2-3; weak D call: TRBD2 (5 bases). CDR3 length equals 15 residues. V was shortened by 3 bases and J by 7 bases, with 17 bases between the two germline ends. Per germline, CDR1 SNHLY and CDR2 FYNNEI. CDR3 loop: CASSDLVGLPNTQYF. In DNA form, the CDR3 reads TGTGCCAGCAGTGATTTGGTAGGACTTCCCAATACGCAGTATTTT. Full variable domain (missing parts from reference TRBV2 and TRBJ2-3): EPEVTQTPSHQVTQMGQEVILRCVPISNHLYFYWYRQILGQKVEFLVSFYNNEISEKSEIFDDQFSVERPDGSNFTLKIRSTKLEDSAMYFCASSDLVGLPNTQYFGPGTRLTVL.

This chain links TRBV10-3 with TRBJ2-5; D gene uncertain. This CDR3 has 12 residues. Germline values: CDR1 ENHRY, CDR2 SYGVKD. Trimming shortened V by 1 base and J by 5 bases, and 5 bases separated the two germline ends. The CDR3 is CAISEFGETQYF. CDR3 sequence (DNA): TGTGCCATCAGTGAGTTTGGCGAGACCCAGTACTTC.

CDR3 nucleotide sequence: TGCGCCAGCAAACAAGGACTACTCGGAACAGATTCCTACAATGAGCAGTACTTC. This encodes CASKQGLLGTDSYNEQYF. The chain recombines TRBV4-1 with TRBJ2-1, with a possible D match to TRBD2 (6 bases). TRBJ2-7 explains the end of the DNA better; the J call may be wrong. Germline CDR1 MGHRA, CDR2 YSYEKL. This CDR3 region has 18 residues.

This chain joins TRBV20-1 and TRBJ2-7; D gene unclear. The CDR3 covers 14 residues. CDR1 DFQATT and CDR2 SNEGSKA come from the germline V gene (reference sequence). V lost 3 bases, J lost 7 bases, and 19 bases lay in between. CDR3 bases: TGCAGTGCTAGGGCCGTAGCCGAAGGTTGGGAGCAGTACTTC. It translates to CSARAVAEGWEQYF.

The chain is built from TRBV12-3 or TRBV12-4 and TRBJ2-7; 12 bases fit TRBD2. V was pared by 4 bases and J by 5 bases, with 6 bases of the junction left unmatched. The CDR3 loop spans 15 amino acids. In DNA form, the CDR3 reads TGTGCCAGCAGTTATCTAGCGGGAGGGCCCCACGAGCAGTACTTC. Translating gives CASSYLAGGPHEQYF.

The chain has TRBV12-5 and TRBJ2-7, with 7 bases lining up with TRBD2. Trimming removed 1 base from V and 7 bases from J; junction bases left unmatched: 10. Germline loops: CDR1 LGHNT, CDR2 FRNRAP. This CDR3 is built from 15 residues. Here the CDR3 reads CASGLASGGYNEQYF. The CDR3 DNA reads TGTGCTAGTGGTTTGGCCTCGGGAGGCTACAATGAGCAGTACTTC. Drawing the rest from reference TRBV12-5 and TRBJ2-7, the complete variable domain is DARVTQTPRHKVTEMGQEVTMRCQPILGHNTVFWYRQTMMQGLELLAYFRNRAPLDDSGMPKDRFSAEMPDATLATLKIQPSEPRDSAVYFCASGLASGGYNEQYFGPGTRLTVT.